The T cell receptor beta chain under discussion was sequenced for a study of blood T cell repertoires in COVID-19. Across the study: Material from acute and convalescent COVID-19 was sourced from the United States, Italy and Spain.

Methods used by the authors: Counts of nucleated cells, estimated from reference gene primer amplification, were obtained. Here immunoSEQ multiplex PCR was the method, and the copy in TCRdb shows in-frame clones only, minus some. V, J and clone size reflect that table, while D and trimming were determined from the DNA. The sample includes approximately 300,000 clones, around 87% of them seen just once. Sequencing used peripheral blood. The origin of this receptor is a man aged 50 to 59 with active or convalescent COVID-19.

In nucleotides, the CDR3 is TGTGCCATCAGTGGGGGAGGGCCAGTCGGGGAGAGGGGAGCTTTCTTT. It translates to CAISGGGPVGERGAFF. V usage is TRBV10-3 and J usage is TRBJ1-1; tentative D call: TRBD1 (5 bases). V gave up 4 bases and J gave up 10 bases, with 25 bases separating them. The CDR3 runs to 16 residues. Germline lookup yields CDR1 ENHRY and CDR2 SYGVKD.